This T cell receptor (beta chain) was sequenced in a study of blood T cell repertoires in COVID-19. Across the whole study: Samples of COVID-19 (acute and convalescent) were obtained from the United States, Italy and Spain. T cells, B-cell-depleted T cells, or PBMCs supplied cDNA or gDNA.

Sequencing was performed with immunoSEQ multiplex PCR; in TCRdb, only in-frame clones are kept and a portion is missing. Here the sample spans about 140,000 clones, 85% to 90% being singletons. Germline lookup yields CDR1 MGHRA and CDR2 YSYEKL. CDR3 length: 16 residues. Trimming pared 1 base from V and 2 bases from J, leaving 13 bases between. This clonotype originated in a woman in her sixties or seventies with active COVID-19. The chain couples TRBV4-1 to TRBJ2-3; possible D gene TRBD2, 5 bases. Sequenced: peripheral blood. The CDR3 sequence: CASSQGSSPLTDTQYF. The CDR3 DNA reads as TGCGCCAGCAGCCAAGGGTCTAGCCCGCTCACAGATACGCAGTATTTT.